The 15 T cell receptor beta chains listed next were all sequenced from one sample in a study of blood T cell repertoires in COVID-19. Produced via immunoSEQ multiplex PCR; TCRdb's table is partial and in-frame only. The sample includes around 240,000 clones, about 84% of them seen just once. Sequencing was done on a sample of PBMCs or T cells enriched from blood (not recorded which). These receptor sequences come from a woman in her forties or fifties who had recovered from COVID-19.

The CDR3 DNA reads TGCGCCAGCAGCCAAGATCTCAGGCACGGACAGGCCAGGGGAGAAAAACTGTTTTTT. Translated: CASSQDLRHGQARGEKLFF. The chain recombines TRBV4-3 with TRBJ1-4, with 7 bases fitting TRBD1. CDR1 is LGHNA, CDR2 YSLEER, per germline. Unmatched junction bases numbered 18, after V lost 0 bases and J lost 8 bases. This CDR3 has 19 residues.

This chain links TRBV4-1 with TRBJ1-1, with no clear D. CDR1 is MGHRA, CDR2 YSYEKL, per germline. CDR3 length: 14 amino acids. With 3 bases removed from V and 1 base from J, the gap between germline ends came to 9 bases. The CDR3 region is CASSHRRTNTEAFF. The CDR3 region has the DNA TGCGCCAGCAGCCACAGGCGTACGAACACTGAAGCTTTCTTT.

The V gene is TRBV4-3, the J gene TRBJ2-5, with 12 bases aligning to TRBD2. Germline assignment: CDR1 LGHNA and CDR2 YSLEER. V dropped 1 base and J dropped 5; count of bases not matched to a gene: 5. The CDR3 has 16 amino acids. This CDR3 is CASSQGLAGVFETQYF. CDR3 in DNA: TGCGCCAGCAGCCAAGGACTAGCGGGAGTATTCGAGACCCAGTACTTC.

A single count supports this clone. The V gene is TRBV27, the J gene TRBJ1-2; 10 bases match TRBD1. The CDR3 has 17 residues. Germline V gene data show CDR1 as MNHEY and CDR2 as SMNVEV (reference sequence). V trimming: 5 bases; J trimming: 3 bases; junction bases outside the gene matches: 12. The CDR3 spells CASSPRDRGVAYYGYTF. The CDR3, as DNA: TGTGCCAGCAGTCCCAGGGACAGGGGCGTTGCATACTATGGCTACACCTTC.

The V and J genes are TRBV20-1 and TRBJ2-7, with 10 bases matching TRBD2. The CDR3 is 15 amino acids. Germline assignment: CDR1 DFQATT and CDR2 SNEGSKA (reference sequence). J gave up 5 bases and V 3 bases, and 10 bases lay outside the gene matches. This chain's CDR3 is CSASSASGGWDEQYF. The CDR3 bases are TGCAGTGCTAGTTCGGCTAGCGGGGGCTGGGACGAGCAGTACTTC.

This clone was seen a single time. The J gene is TRBJ1-4, the V gene TRBV7-2, with 7 bases fitting TRBD1. This CDR3 is built from 16 residues. The trim removed 2 bases at V and 5 bases at J, leaving 8 bases unmatched. Looked up from germline, CDR1 is SGHTA and CDR2 is FQGNSA. The CDR3 DNA reads TGTGCCAGCAGCTTAAAACAGGGGATAGGGAATGAAAAACTGTTTTTT. It is translated as CASSLKQGIGNEKLFF.

This chain links TRBV4-1 with TRBJ1-1, with 9 positions matching TRBD1. CDR1 is MGHRA, CDR2 YSYEKL, per germline. The ends lost 8 bases at V and 4 bases at J; junction bases unmatched: 8. The CDR3 extends over 14 amino acids. The CDR3 protein is CASLSGTGSTEAFF. The CDR3 coding sequence is TGCGCCAGCCTCTCCGGGACAGGGTCCACTGAAGCTTTCTTT.

This clone was seen more than once but under ten times. The V gene is TRBV2, the J gene TRBJ1-5; 8 bases line up with TRBD1. The CDR3 extends over 16 amino acids. Trimming removed 2 bases from V and 6 bases from J; junction bases left unmatched: 9. Germline assignment: CDR1 SNHLY and CDR2 FYNNEI. The CDR3: CASSERAGGAGQPQHF. The CDR3 DNA sequence: TGTGCCAGCAGTGAAAGGGCAGGGGGCGCCGGTCAGCCCCAGCATTTT.

V is TRBV19 and J is TRBJ2-7; maybe TRBD1 (6 bases). The length of the CDR3 is 16 residues. Trimming removed 4 bases at V and 2 bases at J, with 18 bases between. The germline gives CDR1 LNHDA, CDR2 SQIVND (reference sequence). The CDR3 sequence is CASSKTPGTQTYEQYF. The CDR3, as DNA: TGTGCCAGTAGTAAAACCCCCGGGACACAAACCTACGAGCAGTACTTC.

The rearrangement links TRBV18 to TRBJ2-3; D is ambiguous. Per germline, CDR1 KGHSH and CDR2 LQKENI. Trimming took 3 bases from V and 6 from J, leaving 13 bases between them. The CDR3 has 14 amino acids. The CDR3 sequence is CASSPVESLDTQYF. The CDR3 nucleotides read TGTGCCAGCTCACCTGTCGAAAGCCTGGATACGCAGTATTTT.

This chain uses TRBV7-9 with TRBJ1-3; D possibly corresponds to TRBD1 (5 bases). The CDR3 spans 15 residues. Per germline, CDR1 SEHNR and CDR2 FQNEAQ (reference sequence). V lost 1 base and J lost 2, with 9 bases in between. CDR3 in DNA: TGTGCCAGCAGCTTAGTCCAGGGTGCTGGAAACACCATATATTTT. It encodes CASSLVQGAGNTIYF. The full variable domain, rest sourced from reference TRBV7-9 and TRBJ1-3, is DTGVSQNPRHKITKRGQNVTFRCDPISEHNRLYWYRQTLGQGPEFLTYFQNEAQLEKSRLLSDRFSAERPKGSFSTLEIQRTEQGDSAMYLCASSLVQGAGNTIYFGEGSWLTVV.

The chain recombines TRBV29-1 with TRBJ2-7; 8 positions agree with TRBD1. CDR1 SQVTM and CDR2 ANQGSEA come from the germline V gene. V dropped 6 bases and J dropped 1; count of bases not matched to a gene: 5. The CDR3 runs 13 residues. The CDR3: CSVVRTGSYEQYF. DNA of the CDR3: TGCAGCGTCGTCCGGACAGGGTCCTACGAGCAGTACTTC.

In its sample, this clone was seen once. The chain carries TRBV10-2 and TRBJ2-2; 10 positions match TRBD1. The germline V gene has CDR1 WSHSY and CDR2 SAAADI. V shed 6 bases and J 5 bases; nucleotides not matched to a gene: 6. The CDR3 has 15 residues. The CDR3 DNA reads TGCGCCAGCAGATGGGACAGGGGTAGAACCGGGGAGCTGTTTTTT. Its translation is CASRWDRGRTGELFF.

V gene TRBV4-1 combines with J gene TRBJ2-1; 7 bases align to TRBD1. The junction had 6 bases not matched to a gene; V was cut back by 3 bases and J by 13 bases. Germline assignment: CDR1 MGHRA and CDR2 YSYEKL. There are 12 residues in the CDR3. The CDR3 sequence: CASSHPQGPQFF. The CDR3 DNA follows: TGCGCCAGCAGCCACCCACAGGGGCCTCAGTTCTTC.

The chain couples TRBV30 to TRBJ2-5; D not resolved. The ends were cut back, 1 base at V and 4 bases at J, with 4 bases in the middle. Germline assignment: CDR1 GTSNPN and CDR2 SVGIG (reference sequence). The length of the CDR3 is 11 residues. As DNA, the CDR3 is TGTGCCTGGAGTGCGGGAGAGACCCAGTACTTC. The encoded protein is CAWSAGETQYF.